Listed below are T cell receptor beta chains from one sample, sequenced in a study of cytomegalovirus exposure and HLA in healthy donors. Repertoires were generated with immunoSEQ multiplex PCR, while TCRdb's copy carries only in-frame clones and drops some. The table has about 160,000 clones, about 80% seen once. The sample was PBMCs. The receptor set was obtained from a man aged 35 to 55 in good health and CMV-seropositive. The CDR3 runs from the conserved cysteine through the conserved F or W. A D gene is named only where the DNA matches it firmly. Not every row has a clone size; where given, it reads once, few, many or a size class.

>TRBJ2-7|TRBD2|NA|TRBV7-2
TGTGCCAGCAGCTTAGTGTCGGCTAGCGGGGCCTACGAGCAGTACTTC
CASSLVSASGAYEQYF
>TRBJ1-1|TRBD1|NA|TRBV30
TGTGCCTGGGGGACAGGGATGAACACTGAAGCTTTCTTT
CAWGTGMNTEAFF
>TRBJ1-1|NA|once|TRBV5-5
TGTGCCAGCAGCTCGACCGGGGGTGAAGCTTTCTTT
CASSSTGGEAFF
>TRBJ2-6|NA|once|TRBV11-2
TGTGCCAGCAGCTTTTCAGGGACTGGGGCCAACGTCCTGACTTTC
CASSFSGTGANVLTF
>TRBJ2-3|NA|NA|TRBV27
TGTGCCAGCAGTTTACGGAGCACAGATACGCAGTATTTT
CASSLRSTDTQYF
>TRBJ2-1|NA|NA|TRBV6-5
TGTGCCAGCAGCCCACCACCACTTGGCAATGAGCAGTTCTTC
CASSPPPLGNEQFF
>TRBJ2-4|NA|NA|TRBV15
TGTGCCACCAGCGACCAGGGTCCAGGGTTTAGCATTCAGTACTTC
CATSDQGPGFSIQYF
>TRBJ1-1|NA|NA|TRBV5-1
TGCGCCAGCAGCTTTAGCTTCAGACTTGAAGCTTTCTTT
CASSFSFRLEAFF
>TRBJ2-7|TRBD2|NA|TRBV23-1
TGCGCCAGCAGTCAATCGACTAGCGGGAAGATCTACGAGCAGTACTTC
CASSQSTSGKIYEQYF
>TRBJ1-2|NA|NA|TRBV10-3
TGTGCCATCAGTGAGTACGGCCAAAGCGGAGGCTACACCTTC
CAISEYGQSGGYTF
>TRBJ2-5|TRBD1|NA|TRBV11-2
TGTGCCAGCAGCTTCCAGGGGGTAGCAGAGACCCAGTACTTC
CASSFQGVAETQYF
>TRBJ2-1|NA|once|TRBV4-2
TGTGCCAGCAGCCAACGCTCATCCGCCGCGGATAGCTCCTACAATGAGCAGTTCTTC
CASSQRSSAADSSYNEQFF
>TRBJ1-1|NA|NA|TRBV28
TGTGCCAGCAACTGGGGCCACATGAACACTGAAGCTTTCTTT
CASNWGHMNTEAFF
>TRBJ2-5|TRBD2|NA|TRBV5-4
TGTGCCAGCAGCATGGCGGAGCGGGAGGGACTAGAGACCCAGTACTTC
CASSMAEREGLETQYF
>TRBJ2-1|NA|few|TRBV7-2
TGTGCCAGCAGCGGTCACGTGCGAGAAGCCCGCAATGAGCAGTTCTTC
CASSGHVREARNEQFF
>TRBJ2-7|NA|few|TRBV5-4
TGCGCCAGCAGCCAAGATCGAGGGACTCCTTCCTACGAGCAGTACTTC
CASSQDRGTPSYEQYF
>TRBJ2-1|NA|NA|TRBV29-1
TGCAGCGTCCAAGACAGGAGGCTAAATGAGCAGTTCTTC
CSVQDRRLNEQFF
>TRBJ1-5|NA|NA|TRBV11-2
TGTGCCAGCAGCTTAGAGGCAGGGGATCAGCCCCAGCATTTT
CASSLEAGDQPQHF
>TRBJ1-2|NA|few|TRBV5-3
TGTGCCAGAAGCGCCCGGGAGGATGGCTACACCTTC
CARSAREDGYTF
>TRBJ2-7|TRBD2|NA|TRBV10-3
TGTGCCATCAGTGAGGCACTTAGCGGGAGGTACGAGCAGTACTTC
CAISEALSGRYEQYF
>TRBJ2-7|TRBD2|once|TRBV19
TGTGCCAGCAGTACCAGACCTAGCGGGACCCGCTCCTACGAGCAGTACTTC
CASSTRPSGTRSYEQYF
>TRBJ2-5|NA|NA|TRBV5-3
TGTGCCAGAAGCGGGGCAGGGTATATCGAAGAGACCCAGTACTTC
CARSGAGYIEETQYF